A selection of T cell receptor beta chains follows, all from one sample in a study of regulatory T cells in long-lasting Graves disease. TCRdb used MiXCR to reprocess the multiplex PCR reads, holding one entry per CDR3 protein. The profile shows around 500,000 distinct CDR3 sequences, around 21% of them singletons. The source material was peripheral blood mononuclear cells (PBMCs), sampled when the disease was refractory, from a patient treated with antithyroid drugs. These receptors were taken from a female donor with Graves disease. Each CDR3 is given with its conserved first and last residue. A D gene is named only where the DNA matches it firmly. Clone size appears in some rows only: once, few, many, or a class for an expanded clone.

cdr3_nt	cdr3_aa	d_call	v_call	clone_size	j_call
TGTGCCAGCAGTTACGGGACAGGGGGGTTCTACGAGCAGTACTTC	CASSYGTGGFYEQYF	TRBD1	TRBV6-2/TRBV6-3	many	TRBJ2-7
TGTGCCAGTAGTTTGCGACCGACGAATTCACCCCTCCACTTT	CASSLRPTNSPLHF	.	TRBV19	.	TRBJ1-6
TGTGCCAGCAGCGTATCAGGGGGTCTCAACACTGAAGCTTTCTTT	CASSVSGGLNTEAFF	TRBD1	TRBV7-2	many	TRBJ1-1
TGTGCCAGCAGCCCCAGGGGTTTTCGAGGGTTTGGGAAGACCCAGTACTTC	CASSPRGFRGFGKTQYF	.	TRBV7-2	.	TRBJ2-5
TGTGCCAGCAGCTTCCTCACCTCGAACACTGAAGCTTTCTTT	CASSFLTSNTEAFF	.	TRBV7-2	few	TRBJ1-1
TGTGCCAGCAGTGCCTCTAGCGGGAACGCCGGGGAGCTGTTTTTT	CASSASSGNAGELFF	TRBD2	TRBV12-3/TRBV12-4	once	TRBJ2-2
TGTGCCAGCAGTTTGAGCAGGGGCCACGAGCAGTACTTC	CASSLSRGHEQYF	.	TRBV27	few	TRBJ2-7
TGTGCCAGCAGCCTCCCCCCTAGCGGGACGCAGTATTTT	CASSLPPSGTQYF	TRBD2	TRBV7-3	few	TRBJ2-3
TGTGCCAGCTCCGAGGTCTTGGGGGACACTGAAGCTTTCTTT	CASSEVLGDTEAFF	.	TRBV2	many	TRBJ1-1
TGTGCCAGCAGCATTAGCGATTCCCCCACAGATACGCAGTATTTT	CASSISDSPTDTQYF	.	TRBV9	few	TRBJ2-3
TGCAGTGCGGGAAGGAGCTCCTACGAGCAGTACTTC	CSAGRSSYEQYF	.	TRBV20-1	.	TRBJ2-7
TGTGCCAGCAGCCTCAAGGCTCCGTTCGCGAACACCGGGGAGCTGTTTTTT	CASSLKAPFANTGELFF	.	TRBV7-9	.	TRBJ2-2
TGTGCCAGCAGTCCCCAGTTAAAGGAAAGGGGCTACACCTTC	CASSPQLKERGYTF	.	TRBV28	many	TRBJ1-2
TGTGCCAGCAGATTTACAGATACGCAGTATTTT	CASRFTDTQYF	.	TRBV6-1	.	TRBJ2-3
TGCAGTGCTAGGCCTAGCGGGAGCGGACCTTACGAGCAGTACTTC	CSARPSGSGPYEQYF	TRBD2	TRBV20-1	.	TRBJ2-7
TGTGCCAGCAGCTCCAACAGGGGGTACACCGGGGAGCTGTTTTTT	CASSSNRGYTGELFF	TRBD1	TRBV5-4	.	TRBJ2-2
TGTGCCAGCAGCGGGCGGGACGGCTACAATGAGCAGTTCTTC	CASSGRDGYNEQFF	.	TRBV2	.	TRBJ2-1
TGCGCCAGCAGCCCAGGGGAGGGTTGGAACACTGAAGCTTTCTTT	CASSPGEGWNTEAFF	.	TRBV4-1	.	TRBJ1-1
TGTGCCAGCAGCCGTGGACAGGGAGACTACACCTTC	CASSRGQGDYTF	TRBD1	TRBV3-1	many	TRBJ1-2
TGTGCCAGCAGCTTGGCGCTAGCGGGAGAATGGACCCTCTACGAGCAGTACTTC	CASSLALAGEWTLYEQYF	TRBD2	TRBV5-6	.	TRBJ2-7
TGTGCCAGCAGTTACCGGGTAGAGCGGGACACCTACGAGCAGTACTTC	CASSYRVERDTYEQYF	.	TRBV6-5	many	TRBJ2-7
TGTGCCAGCAGTTTTGGTTCTAGCGGGATCTTCTCTTACGAGCAGTACTTC	CASSFGSSGIFSYEQYF	TRBD2	TRBV6-2/TRBV6-3	.	TRBJ2-7
TGTGCCAGCAGTTTATCCCCCTCCGGGACAAATTACGAGCAGTACTTC	CASSLSPSGTNYEQYF	.	TRBV27	few	TRBJ2-7
TGTGCCAGCAGCTTATCGGCAGGGACCCCCTACGAGCAGTACTTC	CASSLSAGTPYEQYF	.	TRBV7-3	.	TRBJ2-7
TGTGCCAGCAGCTTAGCCCCAGCCTACAATGAGCAGTTCTTC	CASSLAPAYNEQFF	.	TRBV7-6	once	TRBJ2-1
TGTGCCAGCAGCTTAGAGACAGCGGCAGATACGCAGTATTTT	CASSLETAADTQYF	.	TRBV11-2	.	TRBJ2-3
TGTGCCAGCAGTTATGGGGGGGCCTCCTACGAGCAGTACTTC	CASSYGGASYEQYF	.	TRBV6-2/TRBV6-3	few	TRBJ2-7
TGTGCCAGCAGCTTATGGGGACTAGCTAACACCGGGGAGCTGTTTTTT	CASSLWGLANTGELFF	TRBD2	TRBV7-9	few	TRBJ2-2
TGCAGCGTTGGTCACAGGAAGGACGGCACTGAAGCTTTCTTT	CSVGHRKDGTEAFF	.	TRBV29-1	few	TRBJ1-1